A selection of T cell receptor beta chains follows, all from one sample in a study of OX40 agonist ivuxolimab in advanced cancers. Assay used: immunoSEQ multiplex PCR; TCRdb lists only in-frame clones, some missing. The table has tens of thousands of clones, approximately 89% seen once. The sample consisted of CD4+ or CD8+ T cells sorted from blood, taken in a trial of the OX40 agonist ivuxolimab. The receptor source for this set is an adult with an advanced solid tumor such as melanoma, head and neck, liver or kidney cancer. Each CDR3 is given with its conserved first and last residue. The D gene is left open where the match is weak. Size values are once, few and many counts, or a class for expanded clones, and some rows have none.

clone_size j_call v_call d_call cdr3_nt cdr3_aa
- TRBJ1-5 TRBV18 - TGTGCCAGCTCACTCCCAGGGAGGAATCAGCCCCAGCATTTT CASSLPGRNQPQHF
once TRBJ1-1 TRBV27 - TGTGCCAGCAGTTCCAGCGTTTTGGGGAACACTGAAGCTTTCTTT CASSSSVLGNTEAFF
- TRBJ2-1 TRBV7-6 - TGTGCCAGCAGCGACAAAATAGGGGGTGCGCAGTTCTTC CASSDKIGGAQFF
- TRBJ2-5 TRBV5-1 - TGCGCCAGCAGCCAGGTGGGGGCTCAAGAGACCCAGTACTTC CASSQVGAQETQYF
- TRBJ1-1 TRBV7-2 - TGTGCCAGCAGCTTAGGGATTCTGGGGGCGCAGGGCACTGAAGCTTTCTTT CASSLGILGAQGTEAFF
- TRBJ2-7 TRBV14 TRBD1 TGTGCCAGCAGCCACATACAGGGGGGTCCGGACTACGAGCAGTACTTC CASSHIQGGPDYEQYF
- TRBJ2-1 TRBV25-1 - TGTGCCAGCAGAACCGCCGTTTACAATGAGCAGTTCTTC CASRTAVYNEQFF
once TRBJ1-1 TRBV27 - TGTGCCAGCACCCCGGGGGGGAACACTGAAGCTTTCTTT CASTPGGNTEAFF
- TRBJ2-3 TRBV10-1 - TGCGCCACATCAGTCTCGGGCACCAGCACAGATACGCAGTATTTT CATSVSGTSTDTQYF
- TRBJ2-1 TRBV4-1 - TGCGCCAGCAGCCAAGCCCAGGGGTACAATGAGCAGTTCTTC CASSQAQGYNEQFF
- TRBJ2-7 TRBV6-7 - TGTGCCACCCCGGGACCGGCTCAAGTGGGGCAGTACTTC CATPGPAQVGQYF
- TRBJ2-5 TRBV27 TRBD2 TGTGCCAGCAGTTTATCGGGACTACCTCAAGAGACCCAGTACTTC CASSLSGLPQETQYF
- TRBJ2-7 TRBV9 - TGTGCCAGCAGCGGGTCGGGTGTAGGTAGGTACGAGCAGTACTTC CASSGSGVGRYEQYF
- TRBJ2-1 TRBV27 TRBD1 TGTGCCAGCAGTTGGGGGACAGGGAGTAATGAGCAGTTCTTC CASSWGTGSNEQFF
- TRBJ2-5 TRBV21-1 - TGTGCCAACCTTCTCCGGGGGGGCGGAGAGACCCAGTACTTC CANLLRGGGETQYF
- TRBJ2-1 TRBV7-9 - TGTGCCAGCAGCTCGATAGATCGATACAATGAGCAGTTCTTC CASSSIDRYNEQFF
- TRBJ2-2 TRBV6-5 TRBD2 TGTGCCAGCAGTTACCGGGCCGGGGGGGCGGCCGGGGAGCTGTTTTTT CASSYRAGGAAGELFF
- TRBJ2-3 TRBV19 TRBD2 TGTGCCAGTAGTCTTCCTAGCGGGGGGGCCTCGGATACGCAGTATTTT CASSLPSGGASDTQYF
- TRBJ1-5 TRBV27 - TGTGCCAGCAGTTTATCGGCGGGGGAATATTATAGCAATCAGCCCCAGCATTTT CASSLSAGEYYSNQPQHF
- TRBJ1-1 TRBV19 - TGTGCCAGTAGTATGAGCCAGTTTGCTGAAGCTTTCTTT CASSMSQFAEAFF
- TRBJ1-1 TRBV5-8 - TGTGCCAGCAGCTTGGTGGGGATGGCGAACACTGAAGCTTTCTTT CASSLVGMANTEAFF
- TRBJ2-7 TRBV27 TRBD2 TGTGCCAGCATATCCGGGACTAGCGGGGGGGGCGAGCAGTACTTC CASISGTSGGGEQYF
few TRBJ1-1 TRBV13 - TGTGCCAGCAGCTTAGGAAGGGTCGGGGCTTTCTTT CASSLGRVGAFF
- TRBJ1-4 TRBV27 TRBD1 TGTGCCAGCAGGGGTAGCGGGACAGATAATGAAAAACTGTTTTTT CASRGSGTDNEKLFF
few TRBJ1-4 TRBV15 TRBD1 TGTGCCACCAGCGGACAGGAGACGGATGTTGAAAAACTGTTTTTT CATSGQETDVEKLFF
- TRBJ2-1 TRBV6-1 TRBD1 TGTGCCAGCAGGATCCGGGACAGGGGCTACAATGAGCAGTTCTTC CASRIRDRGYNEQFF
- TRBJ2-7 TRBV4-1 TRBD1 TGCGCCAGCAGCCCACCGACAGGGGGCAGATACGAGCAGTACTTC CASSPPTGGRYEQYF
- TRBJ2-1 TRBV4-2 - TGTGCCAGCAGCCACGGAGGGCCTAGGGATGAGCAGTTCTTC CASSHGGPRDEQFF
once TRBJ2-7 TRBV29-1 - TGCAGCGTTGTAGGGCAGACTTACGAGCAGTACTTC CSVVGQTYEQYF
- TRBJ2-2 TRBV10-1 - TGCGCCAGCAGTGCCCTGAACACCGGGGAGCTGTTTTTT CASSALNTGELFF
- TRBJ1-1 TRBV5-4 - TGTGCCAGATACCCAAGGGTGAACACTGAAGCTTTCTTT CARYPRVNTEAFF
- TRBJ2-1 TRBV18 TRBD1 TGTGCCAGCTCACCGGGACAGGGCTTCAATGAGCAGTTCTTC CASSPGQGFNEQFF
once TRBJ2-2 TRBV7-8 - TGTGCCAGCAGCTTGTCCTGGCTTTCGAACACCGGGGAGCTGTTTTTT CASSLSWLSNTGELFF
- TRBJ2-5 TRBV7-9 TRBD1 TGTGCCAGCAGCGACACAGGGGAAGAGACCCAGTACTTC CASSDTGEETQYF
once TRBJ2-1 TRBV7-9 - TGTGCCAGCAGCGAGGGGGAACCTAGGGAGCAGTTCTTC CASSEGEPREQFF
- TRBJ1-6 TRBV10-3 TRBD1 TGTGCCATCAGTGGGGGGACAGCGGACAATTCACCCCTCCACTTT CAISGGTADNSPLHF
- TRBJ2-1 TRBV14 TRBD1 TGTGCCAGCAGCCACACAGGGGGCAATGAGCAGTTCTTC CASSHTGGNEQFF
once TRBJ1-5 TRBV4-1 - TGCGCCAGCAGCCCGAGCCTCGGTGAGCCCCAGCATTTT CASSPSLGEPQHF
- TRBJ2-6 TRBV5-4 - TGTGCCAGCAGCTTGGAGTGGGGTGGGGCCAACGTCCTGACTTTC CASSLEWGGANVLTF
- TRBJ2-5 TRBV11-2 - TGTGCCAGCAGCTTATCAGGAGAGACCCAGTACTTC CASSLSGETQYF
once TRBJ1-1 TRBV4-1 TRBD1 TGCGCCAGCAGCCACAGACAGGGAGACATGAACACTGAAGCTTTCTTT CASSHRQGDMNTEAFF
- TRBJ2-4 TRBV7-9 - TGTGCCAGCATGAATCTGGACGGGAAAAACATTCAGTACTTC CASMNLDGKNIQYF
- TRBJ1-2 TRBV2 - TGTGCCAGCAGTGAAAGTCCCCGAGACAGCTATGGCTACACCTTC CASSESPRDSYGYTF
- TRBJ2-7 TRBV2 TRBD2 TGTGCCAGCAGTGAAGTCGAGCTTGGGTCTAGCGGGGTATCTGAGCAGTACTTC CASSEVELGSSGVSEQYF
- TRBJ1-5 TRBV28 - TGTGCCAGCAGTCAGGGAGTCTTCGGTAATCAGCCCCAGCATTTT CASSQGVFGNQPQHF
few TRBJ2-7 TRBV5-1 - TGCGCCAGCAGCTTAGCGGAGGGTCGCGACGAGCAGTACTTC CASSLAEGRDEQYF
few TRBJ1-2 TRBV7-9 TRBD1 TGTGCCAGCAAGTCGGGGACAGTAAATGGCTACACCTTC CASKSGTVNGYTF
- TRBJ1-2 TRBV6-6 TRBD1 TGTGCCAGCAGTCCCTCCGGGACAGGGGACGGCTACACCTTC CASSPSGTGDGYTF
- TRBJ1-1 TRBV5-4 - TGTGCCAGCAGCTTGGCCCACACTGAAGCTTTCTTT CASSLAHTEAFF
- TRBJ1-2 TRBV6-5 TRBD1 TGTGCCAGCAGTTATGGACAGGGATCTTATGGCTACACCTTC CASSYGQGSYGYTF
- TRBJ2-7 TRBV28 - TGTGCCAGCAAACCAACTTTAAGGGACAAAACCTACGAGCAGTACTTC CASKPTLRDKTYEQYF
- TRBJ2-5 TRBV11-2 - TGTGCCAGCAGTTTGTCAGAGACCCAGTACTTC CASSLSETQYF
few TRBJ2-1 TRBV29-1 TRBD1 TGCAGCGTAGGACAGGCCCTCTTCAATGAGCAGTTCTTC CSVGQALFNEQFF
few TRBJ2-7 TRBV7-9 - TGTGCCAGCAGCTTTTCTTACGAGCAGTACTTC CASSFSYEQYF